This T cell receptor beta chain was profiled in a study of preoperative IRX-2 immunotherapy in early breast cancer. With 6 bases clipped from V and 0 bases from J, the junction kept 5 bases outside the gene matches. The CDR3 extends over 16 amino acids. Treatment defined: preoperative locoregional IRX-2 cytokine immunotherapy. Patients received preoperative, locoregional IRX-2 cytokine immunotherapy in a phase Ib study. Sequencing was performed with immunoSEQ multiplex PCR; in TCRdb, only in-frame clones are kept and a portion is missing. This sample yields fewer than 35,000 clones, of which just under 90% are seen a single time; 1.5% to 2% belongs to the top ten.

The chain couples TRBV7-1 to TRBJ2-1; TRBD2 matches at 10 bases. TRBV7-1 is assigned to the ORF class and has an uncertain function. This specimen was tumor tissue, taken after IRX-2 immunotherapy. This TCR derives from a human donor with breast cancer. The CDR3 DNA is TGTGCCAGCAGGTCTAGCGGGGGAACCTCCTACAATGAGCAGTTCTTC. Translated, it gives CASRSSGGTSYNEQFF.